The source of this T cell receptor beta chain is a study of T cells in tumors after PD-1 blockade. Study as a whole: Daily vismodegib 150 mg continued in a subset of anti-PD-1-treated patients.

Study-level findings and limits: Approximately 41% of tumor TCR clonotypes were also found in blood.

About this clone itself: No antigen is known for it.

Tumor or blood genomic DNA was sequenced, with inputs of about 616 ng to 6,004 ng. Sequenced by immunoSEQ multiplex PCR; TCRdb stores in-frame clones only, minus some. The table records about 63,000 clones, approximately 74% of them present only once. Sequencing used PBMCs, obtained after anti-PD-1 treatment. The origin of this receptor is a human donor with basal cell carcinoma.

In nucleotides, the CDR3 is TGTGCCAGCAGTGACGTCTCTAATAATGAGCAGTTCTTC. This codes for CASSDVSNNEQFF. V and J are TRBV6-4 and TRBJ2-1, with D hard to call. Trimming cost V 2 bases and J 7 bases, with 9 bases left between them. The CDR3 is made up of 13 amino acids. CDR1 and CDR2 from the germline V gene are MRHNA and SNTAGT.